The source of this T cell receptor (beta chain) is a study of CD8 T cells in Susac syndrome. Regarding the study as a whole: That the number of individuals in its TCR sequencing and HLA analysis was relatively small was acknowledged by the study.

Regarding this clonotype: Its antigen is as yet unknown.

The RNA input was roughly 0.45 to 1 ug, and it was reverse transcribed with random hexamers. Coverage of TCR beta CDR3 amplification by immunoSEQ multiplex PCR extended to 54 Vbeta and 13 Jbeta. MiXCR, run by TCRdb on the immunoSEQ multiplex PCR reads, gives a single entry per CDR3 protein. Of under 200,000 distinct CDR3 sequences listed, 90% to 95% are singletons. The authors carried out high-throughput sequencing of TCR beta. They applied it to CD8+ and CD4+ T cells obtained from blood. TEMRA cells were FACS-enriched and CD8+ and CD4+ T cells negatively isolated. CDR3 length: 15 amino acids. V dropped 3 bases and J dropped 1; count of bases not matched to a gene: 2. CDR1 is KGHDR, CDR2 SFDVKD, per germline.

V is TRBV24-1 and J is TRBJ2-3, with TRBD1 identical over 8 bases. The sequenced sample was CD4+ T cells from PBMCs. This receptor was identified in a human donor in good health. The CDR3 bases are TGTGCCACCAGTGATGTGGGACAGGGCACAGATACGCAGTATTTT. It is translated as CATSDVGQGTDTQYF.